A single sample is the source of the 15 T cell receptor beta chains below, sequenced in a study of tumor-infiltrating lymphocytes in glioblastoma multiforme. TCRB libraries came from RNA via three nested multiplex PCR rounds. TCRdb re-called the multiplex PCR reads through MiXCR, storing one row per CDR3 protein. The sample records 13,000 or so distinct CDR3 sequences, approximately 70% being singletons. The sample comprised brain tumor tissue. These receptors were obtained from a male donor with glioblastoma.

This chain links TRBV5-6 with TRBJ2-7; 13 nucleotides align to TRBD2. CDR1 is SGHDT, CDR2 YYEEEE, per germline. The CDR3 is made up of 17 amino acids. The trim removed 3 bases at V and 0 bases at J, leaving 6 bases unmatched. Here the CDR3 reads CASSYGLAGVASYEQYF. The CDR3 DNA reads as TGTGCCAGCAGCTATGGACTAGCGGGAGTAGCCTCCTACGAGCAGTACTTC.

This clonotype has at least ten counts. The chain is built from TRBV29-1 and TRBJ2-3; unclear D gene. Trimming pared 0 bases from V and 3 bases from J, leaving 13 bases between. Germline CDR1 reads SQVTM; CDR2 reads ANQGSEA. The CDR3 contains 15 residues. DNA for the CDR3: TGCAGCGTTGAAGATCCCCTTCCCTGGACAGATACGCAGTATTTT. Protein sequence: CSVEDPLPWTDTQYF.

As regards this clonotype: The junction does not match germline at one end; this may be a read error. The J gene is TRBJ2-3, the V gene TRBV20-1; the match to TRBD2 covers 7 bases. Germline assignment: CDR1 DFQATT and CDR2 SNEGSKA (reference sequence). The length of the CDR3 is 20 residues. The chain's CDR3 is CGASRPGLVGGPSSTDTQYF. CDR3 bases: TGCGGTGCTAGTCGCCCCGGACTAGTGGGAGGGCCGAGTAGCACAGATACACAGTATTTT.

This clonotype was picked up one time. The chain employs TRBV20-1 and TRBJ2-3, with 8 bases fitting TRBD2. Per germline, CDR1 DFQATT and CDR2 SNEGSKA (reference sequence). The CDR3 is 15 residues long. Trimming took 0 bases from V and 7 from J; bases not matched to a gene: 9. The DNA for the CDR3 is TGCAGTGCTAGAGATGAGCGGGGGTTCACGTATACGCAGTATTTT. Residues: CSARDERGFTYTQYF.

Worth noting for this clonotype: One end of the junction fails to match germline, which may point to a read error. CDR3 protein: CACSGDRGTSGTYNERFF. CDR3 DNA: TGTGCCTGCAGCGGCGACAGGGGGACCAGCGGAACCTACAATGAGCGGTTCTTC. The rearrangement links TRBV11-2 to TRBJ2-1; 9 bases line up with TRBD1. The CDR3 extends over 18 amino acids. CDR1 is SGHAT, CDR2 FQNNGV, per germline.

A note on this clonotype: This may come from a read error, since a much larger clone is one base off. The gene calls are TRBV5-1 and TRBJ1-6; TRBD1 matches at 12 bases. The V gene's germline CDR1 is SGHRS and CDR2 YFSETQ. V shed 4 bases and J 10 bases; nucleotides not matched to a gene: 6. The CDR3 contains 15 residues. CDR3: CASSPGTGGQSPLHF. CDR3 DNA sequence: TGCGCCAGCAGCCCCGGGACAGGGGGCCAATCACCCCTCCACTTT. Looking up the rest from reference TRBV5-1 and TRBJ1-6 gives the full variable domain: KAGVTQTPRYLIKTRGQQVTLSCSPISGHRSVSWYQQTPGQGLQFLFEYFSETQRNKGNFPGRFSGRQFSNSRSEMNVSTLELGDSALYLCASSPGTGGQSPLHFGNGTRLTVT.

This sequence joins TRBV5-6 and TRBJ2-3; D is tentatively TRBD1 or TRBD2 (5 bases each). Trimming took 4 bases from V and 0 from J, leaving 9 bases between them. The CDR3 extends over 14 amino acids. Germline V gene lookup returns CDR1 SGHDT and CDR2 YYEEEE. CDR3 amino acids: CASSGGISTDTQYF. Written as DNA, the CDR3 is TGTGCCAGCAGCGGGGGAATCAGCACAGATACGCAGTATTTT.

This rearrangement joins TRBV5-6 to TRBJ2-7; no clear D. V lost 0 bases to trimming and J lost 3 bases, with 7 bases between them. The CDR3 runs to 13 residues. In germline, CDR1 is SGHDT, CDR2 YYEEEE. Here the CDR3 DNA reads TGTGCCAGCAGCTTGGGCCAGAACTACGAGCAGTACTTC. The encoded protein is CASSLGQNYEQYF.

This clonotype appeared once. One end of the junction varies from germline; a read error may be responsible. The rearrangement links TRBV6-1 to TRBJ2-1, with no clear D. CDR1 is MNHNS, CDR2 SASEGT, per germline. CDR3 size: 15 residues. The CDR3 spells CASSEEVVTCNEQFF. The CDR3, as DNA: TGTGCCAGCAGTGAAGAAGTCGTAACATGCAATGAGCAGTTCTTT.

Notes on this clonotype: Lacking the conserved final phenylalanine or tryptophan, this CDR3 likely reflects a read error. CDR3 sequence reads: CVSTGRAMGEQYY. CDR3 DNA sequence: TGCGTCAGCACCGGTAGAGCAATGGGCGAGCAGTACTAC. V gene TRBV10-1 combines with J gene TRBJ2-7, with D unclear. The CDR3 has 13 amino acids. The V gene's germline CDR1 is WNHNN and CDR2 SYGVQD (reference sequence).

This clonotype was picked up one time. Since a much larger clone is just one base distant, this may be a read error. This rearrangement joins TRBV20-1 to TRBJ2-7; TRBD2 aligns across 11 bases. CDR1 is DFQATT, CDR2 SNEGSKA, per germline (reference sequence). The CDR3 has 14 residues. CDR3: CSATIAGGDHEKYF. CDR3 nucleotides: TGCAGTGCTACGATAGCGGGAGGGGACCACGAGAAGTACTTC.

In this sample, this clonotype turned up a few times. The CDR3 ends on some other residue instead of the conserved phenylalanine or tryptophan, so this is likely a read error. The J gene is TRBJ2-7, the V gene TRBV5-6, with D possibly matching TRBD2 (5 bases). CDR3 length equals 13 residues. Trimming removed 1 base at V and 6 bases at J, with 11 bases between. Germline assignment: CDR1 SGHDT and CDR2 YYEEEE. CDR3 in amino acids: CASSLTSLREQYC. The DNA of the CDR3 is TGTGCCAGCAGCTTGACTAGTCTCCGCGAGCAGTACTGC.

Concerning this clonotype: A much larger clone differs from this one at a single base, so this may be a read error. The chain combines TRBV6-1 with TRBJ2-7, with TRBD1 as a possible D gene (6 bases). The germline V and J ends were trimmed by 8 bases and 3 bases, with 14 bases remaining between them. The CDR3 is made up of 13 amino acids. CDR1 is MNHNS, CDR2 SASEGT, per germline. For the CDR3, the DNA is TGTGCCAGCCTTGGGGGCGAGATCTACGAGCAGTACTTC. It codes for CASLGGEIYEQYF.

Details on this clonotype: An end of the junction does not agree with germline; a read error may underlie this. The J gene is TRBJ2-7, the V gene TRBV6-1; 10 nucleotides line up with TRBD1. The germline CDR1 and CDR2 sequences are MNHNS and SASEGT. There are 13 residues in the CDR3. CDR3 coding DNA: TGTGCCAGCGGTCAGACAGGGGGCTACAAGCAGTACTTC. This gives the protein CASGQTGGYKQYF.

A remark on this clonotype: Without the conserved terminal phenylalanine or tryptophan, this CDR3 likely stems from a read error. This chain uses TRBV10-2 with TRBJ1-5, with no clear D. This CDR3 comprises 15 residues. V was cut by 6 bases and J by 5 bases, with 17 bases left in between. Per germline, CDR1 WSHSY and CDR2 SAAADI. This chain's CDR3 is CASRPLAIEDQPQHL. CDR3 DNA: TGCGCCAGCAGACCCTTGGCGATAGAGGATCAGCCCCAGCATTTG.